This record concerns one TCR beta chain sequence. The clone's antigen remains unknown. Base qualities are not recorded, but no much larger clone differs from it by a single base. This entry comes from a study of memory CD4+ T cells and cytomegalovirus serostatus (dated by TCRdb to between 2018 and 2021). In terms of the full investigation: The roughly 35 healthy Belgian adults in the cohort included 9 who were CMV seropositive and some 25 who were CMV seronegative. CD4+ memory TCRbeta repertoires of a Belgian cohort with known cytomegalovirus serostatus were sequenced in order to replicate a published TCR-based CMV serostatus classifier.

Results and caveats for the whole study, not just this receptor: Among the 160 or so previously reported CMV-associated TCRbeta sequences, approximately 67 showed up in the CD4+ memory repertoires, with each one found in between one and five individuals. Only CD4+CD45RO+ memory cells were sequenced, in contrast to the original study, in which naive and memory CD4+ and CD8+ populations were covered. The results were interpreted as suggesting that the CMV-associated TCR signature is largely present in the CD4+ memory repertoire. For CMV serostatus prediction, a median bootstrapped AUC of approximately 0.95 was reached with the original framework, and a median bootstrapped AUC of approximately 0.92 was reached with a US-trained random forest. The original-framework classifier achieved a median bootstrapped AUC of approximately 0.96 with a 95% CI of 0.76-1.00 on the Belgian cohort.

Genomic DNA was extracted from sorted cells with the Quick-DNA Microprep Kit. Amplification of TCRbeta DNA was done with the immunoSEQ hsTCRbeta kit, following the protocol from the manufacturer. An Illumina MiSeq instrument was used to sequence the TCRbeta libraries. For the original study's pipeline: Once out-of-frame sequences had been removed, more than 2 million distinct TCRbeta sequences were left, which works out to an average of roughly 72,000 per individual. Each individual was scored using the number of roughly 150 previously reported CMV-associated TCRbeta sequences that the individual carried and the total number of productive distinct TCRbeta sequences. A beta-binomial model was reimplemented in Python, and random forests from scikit-learn, run with default parameters, were trained on data from the US cohort. Classifier performance on the Belgian cohort was reported as the median AUC with percentile confidence intervals calculated over 10,000 bootstrap iterations. Held by TCRdb, this immuneACCESS table contains in-frame sequences only and omits some clones. Under half of the omission traces to an unresolved V gene where checked; the cause of the rest is unknown. For V, J and clone size, that table is used; D and trimming come from the DNA. For this sample there are 55,000 to 65,000 clones; roughly three quarters appear just once. The ten most abundant clones make up approximately 1.1% of the sample.

Single viable CD3+CD4+CD8-CD45RO+ cells were sorted as memory CD4+ T cells on a FACSAria II. CMV serostatus was determined using a Roche Elecsys assay that detects serum IgG against CMV pp150, pp28, p38 and p52. Once the samples were thawed, total CD4+ T cells were enriched through positive selection using CD4 magnetic microbeads. The samples came from a different study that was designed specifically to examine the CD4+ T cell memory repertoire. Following standard operating procedures, peripheral blood mononuclear cells were isolated and cryopreserved, while serum was kept at -80 degrees C. Staining used CD3-PerCP (BW264/56), CD4-APC (RPA-T4), CD45RO-PE (UCHT1) and CD8-Pacific Orange (3B5) antibodies, with Sytox blue excluding non-viable cells. The junction carries 9 bases between V and J, which are trimmed by 7 bases and 2 bases respectively. The CDR3 has 13 amino acids, counting the end cysteine and phenylalanine. The read is trimmed to its CDR3 DNA, 39 bases read in frame from base 1. As encoded in the germline V gene, CDR1 is SNHLY while CDR2 is FYNNEI.

The source of this sequence is an adult in good health and CMV-seronegative. Material: memory CD4+ T cells from blood. Recombination joined TRBV2 with TRBJ1-5; the D gene remains uncertain. The CDR3 here reads CASTVYGNQPQHF. The nucleotides are TGTGCCAGCACCGTATATGGCAATCAGCCCCAGCATTTT.